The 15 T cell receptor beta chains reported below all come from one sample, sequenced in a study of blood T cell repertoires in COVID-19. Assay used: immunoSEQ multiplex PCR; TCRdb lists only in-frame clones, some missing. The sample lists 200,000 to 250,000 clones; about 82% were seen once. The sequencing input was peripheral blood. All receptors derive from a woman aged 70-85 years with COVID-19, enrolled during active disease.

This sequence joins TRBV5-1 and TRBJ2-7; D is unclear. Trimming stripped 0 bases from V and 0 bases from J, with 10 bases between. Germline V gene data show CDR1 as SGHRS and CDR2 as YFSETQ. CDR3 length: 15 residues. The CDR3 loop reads CASSLDSVYSYEQYF. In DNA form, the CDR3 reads TGCGCCAGCAGCTTGGACAGTGTATACTCCTACGAGCAGTACTTC.

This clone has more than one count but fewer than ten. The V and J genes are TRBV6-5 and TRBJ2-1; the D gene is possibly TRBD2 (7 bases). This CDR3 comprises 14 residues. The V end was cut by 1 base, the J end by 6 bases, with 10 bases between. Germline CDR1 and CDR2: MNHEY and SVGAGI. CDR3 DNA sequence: TGTGCCAGCAGTTACTGGGGGGGCGGCAATGAGCAGTTCTTC. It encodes CASSYWGGGNEQFF.

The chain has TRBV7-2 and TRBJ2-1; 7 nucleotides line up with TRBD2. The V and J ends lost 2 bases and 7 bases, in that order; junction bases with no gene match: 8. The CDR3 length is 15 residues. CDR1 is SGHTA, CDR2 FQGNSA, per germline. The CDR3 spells CASSLPGGSTNEQFF. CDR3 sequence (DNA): TGTGCCAGCAGCTTACCTGGCGGGAGTACTAATGAGCAGTTCTTC.

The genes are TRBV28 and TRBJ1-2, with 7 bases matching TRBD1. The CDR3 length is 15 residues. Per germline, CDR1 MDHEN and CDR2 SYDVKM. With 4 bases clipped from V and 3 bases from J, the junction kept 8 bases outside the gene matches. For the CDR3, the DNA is TGTGCCAGCAGTTCCCCCGACAGGGAGCACTATGGCTACACCTTC. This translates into CASSSPDREHYGYTF.

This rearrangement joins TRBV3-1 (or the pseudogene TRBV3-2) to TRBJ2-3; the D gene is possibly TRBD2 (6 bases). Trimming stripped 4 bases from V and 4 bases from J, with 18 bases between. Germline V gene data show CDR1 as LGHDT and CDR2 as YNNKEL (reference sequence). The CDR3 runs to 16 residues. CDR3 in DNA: TGTGCCAGCAGCCTTCTAGCGTTATGTCTCCCAGATACGCAGTATTTT. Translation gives CASSLLALCLPDTQYF.

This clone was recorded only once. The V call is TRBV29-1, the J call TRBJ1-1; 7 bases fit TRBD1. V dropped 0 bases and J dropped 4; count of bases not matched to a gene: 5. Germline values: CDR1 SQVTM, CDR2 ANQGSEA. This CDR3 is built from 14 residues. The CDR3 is CSVEDSPGGTEAFF. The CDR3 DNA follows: TGCAGCGTTGAAGACTCCCCAGGGGGCACTGAAGCTTTCTTT.

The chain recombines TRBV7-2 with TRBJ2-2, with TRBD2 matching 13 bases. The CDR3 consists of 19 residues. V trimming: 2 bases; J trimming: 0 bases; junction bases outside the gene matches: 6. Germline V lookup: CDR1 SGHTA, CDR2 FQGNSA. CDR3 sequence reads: CASSLKGLAGSTNTGELFF. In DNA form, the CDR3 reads TGTGCCAGCAGCTTAAAGGGACTAGCGGGGAGTACGAACACCGGGGAGCTGTTTTTT.

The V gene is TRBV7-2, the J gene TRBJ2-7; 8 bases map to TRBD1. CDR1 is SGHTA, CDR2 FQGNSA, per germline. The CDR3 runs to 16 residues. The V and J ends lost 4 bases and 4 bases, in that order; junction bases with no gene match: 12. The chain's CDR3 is CASSSIPQGARYEQYF. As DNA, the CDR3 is TGTGCCAGCAGCTCCATACCCCAGGGGGCGAGGTACGAGCAGTACTTC.

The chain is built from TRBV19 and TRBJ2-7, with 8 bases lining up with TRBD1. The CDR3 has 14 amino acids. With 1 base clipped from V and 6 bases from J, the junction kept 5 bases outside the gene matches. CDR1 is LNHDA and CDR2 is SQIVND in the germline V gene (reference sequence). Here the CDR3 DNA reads TGTGCCAGTAGTATAGGACAGGGGTCCAGCGAGCAGTACTTC. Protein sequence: CASSIGQGSSEQYF.

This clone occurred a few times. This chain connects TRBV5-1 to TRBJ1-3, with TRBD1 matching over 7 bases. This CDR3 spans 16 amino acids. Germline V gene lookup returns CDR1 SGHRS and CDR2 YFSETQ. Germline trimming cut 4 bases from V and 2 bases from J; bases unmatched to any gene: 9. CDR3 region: CASSPWTGTAGNTIYF. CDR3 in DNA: TGCGCCAGCAGCCCGTGGACCGGGACAGCTGGAAACACCATATATTTT.

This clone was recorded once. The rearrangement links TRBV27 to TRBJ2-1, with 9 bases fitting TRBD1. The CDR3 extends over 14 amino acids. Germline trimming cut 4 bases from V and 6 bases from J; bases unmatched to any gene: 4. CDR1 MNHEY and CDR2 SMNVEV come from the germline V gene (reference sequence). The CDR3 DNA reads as TGTGCCAGCAGTTCCGGGACAGGGCGCAATGAGCAGTTCTTC. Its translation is CASSSGTGRNEQFF.

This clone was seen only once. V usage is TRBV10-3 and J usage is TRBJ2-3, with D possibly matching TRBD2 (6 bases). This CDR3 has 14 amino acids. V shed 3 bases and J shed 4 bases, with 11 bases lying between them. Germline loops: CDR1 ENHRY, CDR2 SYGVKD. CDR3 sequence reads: CAISDRGVADTQYF. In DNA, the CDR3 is TGTGCCATCAGTGATCGCGGGGTGGCAGATACGCAGTATTTT.

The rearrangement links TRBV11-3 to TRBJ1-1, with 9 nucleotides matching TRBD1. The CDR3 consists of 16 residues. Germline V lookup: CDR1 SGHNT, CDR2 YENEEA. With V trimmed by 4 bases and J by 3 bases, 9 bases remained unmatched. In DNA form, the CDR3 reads TGTGCCAGCAGCTCCAGACGGGACAGGGTAGACACTGAAGCTTTCTTT. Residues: CASSSRRDRVDTEAFF.

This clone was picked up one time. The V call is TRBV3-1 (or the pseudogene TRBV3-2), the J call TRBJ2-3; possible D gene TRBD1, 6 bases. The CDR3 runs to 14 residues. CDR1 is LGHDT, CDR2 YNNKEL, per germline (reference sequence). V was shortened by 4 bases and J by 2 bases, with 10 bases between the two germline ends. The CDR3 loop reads CASSPPGVTDTQYF. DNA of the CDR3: TGTGCCAGCAGCCCCCCAGGGGTCACAGATACGCAGTATTTT.

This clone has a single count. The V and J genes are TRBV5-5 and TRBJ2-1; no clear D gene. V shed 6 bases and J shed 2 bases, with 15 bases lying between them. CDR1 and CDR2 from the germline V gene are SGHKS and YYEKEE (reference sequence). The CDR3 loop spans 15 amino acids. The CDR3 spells CASTYLVEPYNEQFF. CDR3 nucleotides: TGTGCCAGCACCTATCTGGTGGAGCCCTACAATGAGCAGTTCTTC.